Below are 20 T cell receptor beta chains sequenced from a single sample in a study of Graves' ophthalmopathy and Graves' hyperthyroidism. Scientists amplified the TCR beta CDR3 regions from RNA transcripts. The workflow started with a first-round RT-PCR run with HTBI primers and then moved on to a second-round multiplex PCR. TCRdb re-called the multiplex PCR reads with MiXCR, one entry per CDR3 protein. The sample shows around 470,000 distinct CDR3 sequences, 13% to 15% of them seen only once. Sequencing used blood. The receptors stem from a woman younger than 45 with Graves' ophthalmopathy.

This clonotype appeared many times. The chain recombines TRBV7-2 with TRBJ2-7; TRBD2 is a possible D gene (6 bases). V lost 1 base to trimming and J lost 10 bases, with 17 bases between them. This CDR3 is 14 amino acids long. Germline CDR1 is SGHTA and CDR2 is FQGNSA. The CDR3 loop reads CASSLDPSLASQYF. CDR3 coding DNA: TGTGCCAGCAGCTTAGACCCTTCTCTAGCGAGTCAGTACTTC.

The rearrangement joins TRBV6-1 to TRBJ2-4; 8 nucleotides align to TRBD2. Losses at the gene ends were 3 bases for V and 3 bases for J; bases not matched to a gene: 7. CDR1 is MNHNS and CDR2 is SASEGT in the germline V gene. There are 16 residues in the CDR3. The CDR3 region has the DNA TGTGCCAGCAGTGAGAGCGGGGGCCACCTCAAAAACATTCAGTACTTC. This encodes CASSESGGHLKNIQYF.

V is TRBV6-5 and J is TRBJ2-7, with 8 bases aligning to TRBD1. Germline V gene data show CDR1 as MNHEY and CDR2 as SVGAGI. After removal of 0 bases from V and 3 bases from J, the junction contained 7 bases not matched to a gene. The CDR3 is made up of 16 amino acids. The CDR3 region has the DNA TGTGCCAGCAGTTACTCCGGACAGGGAAGACTCTACGAGCAGTACTTC. Translation: CASSYSGQGRLYEQYF.

This clonotype was found many times. This sequence joins TRBV12-3 or TRBV12-4 and TRBJ1-1, with D possibly being TRBD1 (6 bases). This CDR3 region has 15 residues. Trimming removed 4 bases at V and 1 base at J, with 13 bases between. The DNA for the CDR3 is TGTGCCAGCAGTTCCTCTCCGGGGGCGAACACTGAAGCTTTCTTT. It yields the protein CASSSSPGANTEAFF.

The CDR3 coding sequence is TGTGCCAGCAGCTTATGGGGGGGCGCCAAAAACATTCAGTACTTC. Protein product: CASSLWGGAKNIQYF. V and J are TRBV7-3 and TRBJ2-4; maybe TRBD2 (7 bases). Trimming left V 2 bases short and J 1 base short, with 9 bases between. The CDR3 covers 15 residues. Per the germline V gene, CDR1 is SGHTA and CDR2 is FQGTGA.

The sample holds many counts of this clonotype. The V call is TRBV4-1, the J call TRBJ2-7; 7 bases fit TRBD2. Unmatched junction bases numbered 15, after V lost 1 base and J lost 6 bases. CDR3 size: 17 residues. CDR1 and CDR2 from the germline V gene are MGHRA and YSYEKL. In DNA, the CDR3 is TGCGCCAGCAGCCAAGGGGGAGGGACCTCTCTATACGGCGAGCAGTACTTC. It specifies CASSQGGGTSLYGEQYF.

The chain has TRBV27 and TRBJ2-7; TRBD1 matches 11 bases. This CDR3 has 15 amino acids. The germline gives CDR1 MNHEY, CDR2 SMNVEV (reference sequence). Unmatched junction bases numbered 6, after V lost 6 bases and J lost 2 bases. CDR3 region: CASSFWDRGAYEQYF. The CDR3 DNA sequence: TGTGCCAGCAGCTTTTGGGACAGGGGGGCCTACGAGCAGTACTTC.

The table lists this clonotype with many counts. The CDR3 loop is CASSPHMNTEAFF. The DNA for the CDR3 is TGTGCCAGCAGTCCCCACATGAACACTGAAGCTTTCTTT. This chain connects TRBV6-1 to TRBJ1-1; D not certain. The V end lost 5 bases, the J end lost 0 bases, and 7 bases lay between the germline ends. The CDR3 has 13 amino acids. Germline V CDR1 and CDR2: MNHNS, SASEGT.

V and J are TRBV5-1 and TRBJ2-3; 13 bases fit TRBD2. The CDR3 totals 16 residues. J gave up 3 bases and V 3 bases, and 4 bases lay outside the gene matches. Looked up from germline, CDR1 is SGHRS and CDR2 is YFSETQ. The DNA for the CDR3 is TGCGCCAGCAGCTCGGGACTAGCGGGGTCTACAGATACGCAGTATTTT. It specifies CASSSGLAGSTDTQYF.

The chain joins TRBV14 to TRBJ1-1; TRBD1 might be the D (6 bases). In germline, CDR1 is SGHDN, CDR2 FVKESK. The CDR3 spans 16 residues. V shed 1 base and J shed 1 base, with 13 bases lying between them. The CDR3 loop is CASSQGVGTSNTEAFF. DNA for the CDR3: TGTGCCAGCAGCCAAGGGGTAGGGACATCGAACACTGAAGCTTTCTTT.

V gene TRBV6-5 combines with J gene TRBJ2-5; TRBD1 or TRBD2 may be the D gene (5 bases each). Deletions cut 2 bases from V and 1 base from J, with 8 bases between. This CDR3 is built from 14 residues. Germline V CDR1 and CDR2: MNHEY, SVGAGI. DNA of the CDR3: TGTGCCAGCAGTTACACTGGGACCCAAGAGACCCAGTACTTC. Protein: CASSYTGTQETQYF.

This clonotype was counted only a few times. The J gene is TRBJ2-5, the V gene TRBV11-3; D possibly corresponds to TRBD2 (7 bases). Germline CDR1 and CDR2: SGHNT and YENEEA. The V end was cut by 4 bases, the J end by 7 bases, with 25 bases between. The CDR3 has 17 amino acids. The CDR3 coding sequence is TGTGCCAGCAGCTCCCCTCCCCTGCGGGGGCCCCTCGGGACCCAGTACTTC. Translation gives CASSSPPLRGPLGTQYF.

This clonotype was counted many times. The chain carries TRBV12-3 or TRBV12-4 and TRBJ1-1; no firm D call. V was clipped by 8 bases and J by 0 bases, with 13 bases between them. CDR3 length: 14 amino acids. CDR3 nucleotides: TGTGCCAGCTTGAACGTTCCGGTGAACACTGAAGCTTTCTTT. Translation gives CASLNVPVNTEAFF.

This clonotype was observed many times. The chain links TRBV4-1 to TRBJ1-6; D not certain. Trimming removed 1 base from V and 6 bases from J, with 7 bases in between. Germline-derived CDR1 and CDR2 are MGHRA and YSYEKL. CDR3 length equals 14 residues. This CDR3 is CASSQAGLNSPLHF. CDR3 nucleotides: TGCGCCAGCAGCCAAGCAGGACTTAATTCACCCCTCCACTTT.

This clonotype was observed at least ten times. V usage is TRBV6-5 and J usage is TRBJ2-5; TRBD2 matches 11 bases. This CDR3 has 16 amino acids. CDR1 and CDR2 from the germline V gene are MNHEY and SVGAGI. V shed 2 bases, J shed 5 bases, and the junction held 7 bases outside the gene matches. The DNA of the CDR3 is TGTGCCAGCAGTTACGGTAGCGGGGGGGCCTTCGAGACCCAGTACTTC. The encoded protein is CASSYGSGGAFETQYF.

This clonotype was seen many times. Lacking the conserved final phenylalanine or tryptophan, this CDR3 likely reflects a read error. No DNA is shown, since the ends of the CDR3 on it are uncertain; the CDR3 is the one TCRdb lists. V usage is TRBV12-3 or TRBV12-4 and J usage is TRBJ1-2; TRBD1 is the table's D call and was not checked against the DNA. The CDR3 contains 13 residues when both ends are counted. The CDR3 spells CASSLTGEGHAGL.

The chain joins TRBV10-3 to TRBJ2-7; D might be TRBD1 or TRBD2, each matching 5 bases. CDR1 and CDR2 from the germline V gene are ENHRY and SYGVKD. The CDR3 is 15 residues long. The V gene lost 5 bases and the J gene lost 0 bases, with 14 bases spanning the gap. CDR3 bases: TGTGCCATCAGTTTCGGGACGGTGGGCTCCTACGAGCAGTACTTC. Its translation: CAISFGTVGSYEQYF.

This clonotype was counted only a few times. This rearrangement joins TRBV6-1 to TRBJ1-1; TRBD1 is a possible D gene (6 bases). This CDR3 spans 14 amino acids. CDR1 MNHNS and CDR2 SASEGT come from the germline V gene. With 4 bases removed from V and 4 bases from J, the gap between germline ends came to 13 bases. Here the CDR3 DNA reads TGTGCCAGCAGTGCAGAAGGGGGAAGCACTGAAGCTTTCTTT. Residues: CASSAEGGSTEAFF.

This clonotype was counted ten times or more. The chain links TRBV7-9 to TRBJ2-5; D is ambiguous. In germline, CDR1 is SEHNR, CDR2 FQNEAQ (reference sequence). The V end lost 5 bases, the J end lost 5 bases, and 12 bases lay between the germline ends. The CDR3 loop spans 13 amino acids. Written as DNA, the CDR3 is TGTGCCAGCAGCCTCTCTTGGTCGGAGACCCAGTACTTC. Translation: CASSLSWSETQYF.

At least ten counts were recorded for this clonotype. The genes are TRBV12-3 or TRBV12-4 and TRBJ1-5; D gene unclear. The CDR3 contains 15 residues. The V and J ends lost 6 bases and 1 base respectively, with 13 bases between them. CDR3 coding DNA: TGTGCCAGCAGCCGACACGGAATGAGCAATCAGCCCCAGCATTTT. Its translation is CASSRHGMSNQPQHF.